One and the same sample provided the 6 T cell receptor beta chains below, sequenced in a study of early T cells in non-severe SARS-CoV-2 infection. TCRdb used MiXCR to reprocess the 5' RACE reads, holding one entry per CDR3 protein. The top ten hold more than 9% of the sample, which has roughly 54,000 distinct CDR3 sequences, about 7.7% seen once. The specimen was whole blood, collected at baseline. These receptors were obtained from an adult who was a healthcare worker with PCR-confirmed SARS-CoV-2 infection or an uninfected control (not recorded which).

This clonotype has a count of ten or more. This rearrangement joins TRBV19 to TRBJ2-1, with D unclear. With 8 bases removed from V and 4 bases from J, the gap between germline ends came to 15 bases. CDR3 length: 14 amino acids. Germline assignment: CDR1 LNHDA and CDR2 SQIVND (reference sequence). The CDR3, as DNA: TGTGCCAGTCGATTTACAGCGAATTACAATGAGCAGTTCTTC. It is translated as CASRFTANYNEQFF.

The J gene is TRBJ1-2, the V gene TRBV7-9; a weak D match, TRBD1 (5 bases). V was clipped by 2 bases and J by 2 bases, with 12 bases between them. The CDR3 loop spans 15 amino acids. Per germline, CDR1 SEHNR and CDR2 FQNEAQ (reference sequence). The CDR3 reads CASSLSQAGNYGYTF. In nucleotides, the CDR3 is TGTGCCAGCAGCTTATCACAGGCAGGGAACTATGGCTACACCTTC.

This clonotype was observed a few times. V usage is TRBV19 and J usage is TRBJ2-7; D may be TRBD1 (6 bases). The CDR3 has 15 amino acids. V was cut by 5 bases and J by 3 bases, with 17 bases left in between. Germline V gives CDR1 LNHDA, CDR2 SQIVND (reference sequence). The CDR3 DNA sequence: TGTGCCAGTAGTGTTGCCCGGACAGAGTACTACGAGCAGTACTTC. This codes for CASSVARTEYYEQYF. The entire variable domain, with the rest obtained from reference TRBV19 and TRBJ2-7, is as follows: DGGITQSPKYLFRKEGQNVTLSCEQNLNHDAMYWYRQDPGQGLRLIYYSQIVNDFQKGDIAEGYSVSREKKESFPLTVTSAQKNPTAFYLCASSVARTEYYEQYFGPGTRLTVT.

The table lists this clonotype with a few counts. The chain employs TRBV20-1 and TRBJ2-7; D gene uncertain. The germline V gene encodes CDR1 DFQATT and CDR2 SNEGSKA (reference sequence). V lost 1 base to trimming and J lost 0 bases, with 7 bases between them. CDR3 length: 13 residues. CDR3 in DNA: TGCAGTGCTAGAGTCGAAAGCTCCTACGAGCAGTACTTC. This encodes CSARVESSYEQYF.

The J gene is TRBJ2-4, the V gene TRBV5-1; D gene ambiguous. Trimming took 5 bases from V and 6 from J, leaving 9 bases between them. Germline CDR1 and CDR2: SGHRS and YFSETQ. This CDR3 is built from 12 residues. CDR3: CASRVDGNIQYF. The CDR3 nucleotides are TGCGCCAGCAGGGTGGACGGAAACATTCAGTACTTC.

V is TRBV12-3 or TRBV12-4 and J is TRBJ2-2, with no clear D. The CDR3 totals 13 residues. V was shortened by 3 bases and J by 7 bases, with 9 bases between the two germline ends. CDR3 sequence reads: CASSFTTFGELFF. DNA of the CDR3: TGTGCCAGCAGTTTCACAACCTTCGGGGAGCTGTTTTTT.